A single count supports the clone carrying this T cell receptor beta chain. Its target is unknown. V gave up 1 base and J gave up 4 bases, with 11 bases separating them. Germline-derived CDR1 and CDR2 are SGHVS and FQNEAQ. The length of the CDR3 is 14 residues. The source of the sample is a study of T cell responses to AZD1222 COVID-19 vaccine. Study-wide findings and caveats: White British ancestry dominated among donors, who included more females, and clonal diversity was possibly underestimated. Just a handful of AZD1222 recipients were seropositive at baseline.

Produced via immunoSEQ multiplex PCR; TCRdb's table is partial and in-frame only. The data hold 100,000 to 150,000 clones, with 89% observed a single time. Specimen: peripheral blood, collected on day 0 of AZD1222 vaccination. V usage is TRBV7-8 and J usage is TRBJ2-7; D unresolved. The TCR comes from an adult in good health. The CDR3 sequence is CASSLVEQSYEQYF. The CDR3 DNA reads as TGTGCCAGCAGCTTAGTTGAGCAGAGTTACGAGCAGTACTTC.